What follows is one TCR beta chain and its context. This entry is derived from a study of shared clonotypes between healthy human individuals. Germline V gene data show CDR1 as MDHEN and CDR2 as SYDVKM. This CDR3 has 15 residues. V was shortened by 3 bases and J by 1 base, with 9 bases between the two germline ends. Some clones are missing from TCRdb's copy, which holds only in-frame ones; the method was immunoSEQ multiplex PCR. The sample shows 640,000 or so clones, 55% to 75% of them seen only once. The V gene is TRBV28, the J gene TRBJ2-2; D may match TRBD1 or TRBD2 (5 bases each). This TCR was sampled from a woman between 25 and 40 years old in good health. The sequenced material came from memory CD4+ T cells sorted from blood. Subset meaning: CD45RA-negative fraction. The CDR3 protein is CASSLRGMNTGELFF. The CDR3 nucleotides read TGTGCCAGCAGTTTGAGGGGCATGAACACCGGGGAGCTGTTTTTT.